This T cell receptor beta chain stems from a study of long-term antiretroviral therapy in people with HIV (dated by TCRdb to between 2020 and 2023). Regarding the research as a whole: The earliest samples were collected about a decade before the 2015 WHO recommendation for immediate ART, when ART was typically delayed until CD4 counts fell. A retrospective serial study tested whether ART initiation and durable HIV suppression were associated with changes in peripheral blood TRB repertoire composition and diversity. From fewer than 35 adults with confirmed HIV infection, the cohort provided 192 cryopreserved PBMC samples, gathered serially across a mean of about six years (range 1-12). Eleven of the 30 participants with HIV were female. No cross-contamination during QIAcube processing was seen in test extractions of a monoclonal T-cell line run alongside 25 to 35 polyclonal samples. What the study reported, not specific to this receptor: Because PBMC availability was limited, only the TCR beta chain was sequenced, with no alpha chain pairing. Starting ART was linked to a significant rise in TRB diversity, yet even after long-term ART the diversity remained significantly lower than in transplant donor controls. Narrower CDR3 length ranges were observed in HIV repertoires than in controls, and an antigen-experienced repertoire with only a slight naive shift after ART was suggested by the network structure. Because pre-ART samples had limited cell numbers, unsorted PBMC were profiled rather than sorted CD4+ and CD8+ T cells. At every time point, the repertoire was dominated by expanded TRB clones first identified before ART initiation, although this dominance fluctuated and, in many PLHIV, declined after ART. The samples span the years 2004 to 2017, and the ART regimens used may be less effective than current regimens. No data were available on ART adherence, viral resistance or therapy changes, limiting inferences about post-ART repertoire changes.

Participants were included only if at least one PBMC sample before ART initiation and at least two post-ART samples were available. Treatment was received in the United States of America by all participants with HIV. Cryopreserved samples of about 0.95-11 million PBMC were thawed and washed before DNA extraction. At the time of the earliest PBMC sample, participants with HIV were aged between about 20 and 60 years. PBMC samples were contributed by each participant from 1-4 timepoints before ART initiation and 2-8 timepoints after ART initiation, with a median of 7 samples. For every participant, serial HIV viral load, CD4+ T-cell count, ART history and demographic data were obtained. Genomic DNA was extracted from unsorted PBMC with a Qiagen kit on a QIAcube, processed in batches of 12 samples. The immunoSEQ hsTCRB v3.0 assay was used at survey level resolution to sequence the TRB variable region. The target sequencing depth for TRB was roughly 40,000-50,000 T-cell genomes per sample. TRB libraries were pooled and sequenced on an Illumina MiSeq using a v3 150-cycle kit. As for the authors' bioinformatics: Repertoire analysis was run in R within a reproducible Nextflow workflow that covered QC, data transformation and analysis. Custom analyses were implemented in LymphoSeq2, an R package for AIRR-Seq data exploration. After excluding a few samples that yielded fewer than 5000 total TRB sequences, under 200 HIV repertoires remained for analysis. Among the roughly 190 retained HIV repertoires, 59 were collected before ART initiation and roughly 130 after ART initiation. Repertoires were downsampled to 5000 TRB nucleotide sequences, and summary statistics were averaged over 100 downsampling iterations. The analysis kept only TRB sequences whose CDR3 regions were at least seven amino acids long. A Shannon entropy-derived clonality score and the Gini coefficient were used to measure diversity. In the repertoire networks, any two of the top 5000 CDR3 amino acid sequences were linked whenever the two sequences differed by an edit distance of one. For TRB CDR3 amino acid sequences, GLIPH2 was used to predict antigen specificity groups and MHC restriction. To flag known CMV, EBV, HIV or tissue antigen associations, CDR3 amino acid sequences were matched against VDJdb and McPAS-TCR. Pre-ART, post-ART and control groups were compared with Wilcoxon signed-rank tests and Holm-Bonferroni correction. Drawn from immuneACCESS, this table holds only the in-frame rearrangements with V and J called that TCRdb kept. Clones are partly lost; checked studies trace under half to an unresolved V gene and leave the rest unexplained. That table furnishes V, J and clone size, whereas the DNA furnished D and trimming. Counted in this sample were about 36,000 clones; approximately 85% of them appeared once. Roughly a tenth of the sample lies in the top ten.

The germline V gene gives CDR1 as MNHEY and CDR2 as SVGAGI. CDR3 length: 13 amino acids, cysteine to phenylalanine. Of all the DNA, just the CDR3 is kept, 39 bases in frame from base 1. V and J lose 6 bases and 0 bases, and a span of 8 bases separates them. In the case of this clone: Its antigen remains unidentified. Base qualities are missing; no much larger clone stands one base away.

The sequence is built from TRBV6-5 and TRBJ1-2; the D region possibly corresponds to TRBD1 (5 bases align). This specimen consisted of unsorted PBMCs, obtained 2.2 years after starting antiretroviral therapy. This TCR was sampled from a man in his late teens or twenties with HIV. The nucleotide sequence reads TGTGCCAGCAGGAGGGGTGCTAACTATGGCTACACCTTC. This is translated as CASRRGANYGYTF.